This entry lists 19 T cell receptor beta chains sequenced from one sample in a study of Ad26.COV2.S vaccination and SARS-CoV-2 variants. Some clones are missing from TCRdb's copy, which holds only in-frame ones; the method was immunoSEQ multiplex PCR. The table has roughly 300,000 clones, approximately 90% seen once; the top ten hold approximately 4.5%. Documented treatment: 15 to 20 received Ad26.COV2.S at low or high dose, single or two shots; several received placebo; per-sample allocation not given. Sampling was done on day 63 after the first vaccine or placebo injection. The specimen was peripheral blood, collected in a trial of Ad26.COV2.S vaccine versus placebo. Receptor source: a person aged 18-60 years who received the Ad26.COV2.S COVID-19 vaccine or a placebo.

V is TRBV15 and J is TRBJ2-2, with D perhaps TRBD1 (6 bases). CDR1 and CDR2 from the germline V gene are LNHNV and YYDKDF (reference sequence). The CDR3 totals 15 residues. Trimming shortened V by 5 bases and J by 5 bases, and 15 bases separated the two germline ends. CDR3 protein: CATSLGGERTGELFF. CDR3 DNA sequence: TGTGCCACCAGCCTAGGGGGTGAGAGAACCGGGGAGCTGTTTTTT.

The chain links TRBV7-2 to TRBJ2-4; TRBD2 is a possible D gene (6 bases). This CDR3 spans 16 amino acids. The germline V gene encodes CDR1 SGHTA and CDR2 FQGNSA. V was shortened by 5 bases and J by 1 base, with 15 bases between the two germline ends. CDR3 residues: CASSATREQAKNIQYF. The CDR3 DNA follows: TGTGCCAGCAGCGCGACTAGGGAACAGGCCAAAAACATTCAGTACTTC.

The genes are TRBV6-5 and TRBJ1-6; maybe TRBD1 (5 bases). The CDR3 is made up of 14 amino acids. Per germline, CDR1 MNHEY and CDR2 SVGAGI. Trimming removed 6 bases from V and 7 bases from J, with 13 bases in between. In nucleotides, the CDR3 is TGTGCCAGCAGATCGGGACTGATAAATTCACCCCTCCACTTT. Its translation: CASRSGLINSPLHF.

The chain employs TRBV19 and TRBJ2-5, with 7 bases matching TRBD2. This CDR3 is built from 14 residues. V shed 4 bases and J 5 bases; nucleotides not matched to a gene: 7. Germline CDR1 and CDR2: LNHDA and SQIVND (reference sequence). For the CDR3, the DNA is TGTGCCAGTAGTAAAGAGCGGGGCGGTGAGACCCAGTACTTC. It encodes CASSKERGGETQYF.

The chain recombines TRBV5-1 with TRBJ1-1; 7 nucleotides match TRBD1. Germline V gene sequence: CDR1 SGHRS, CDR2 YFSETQ. The CDR3 consists of 16 residues. Trimming took 0 bases from V and 4 from J; bases not matched to a gene: 9. CDR3 DNA sequence: TGCGCCAGCAGCTTGGATCCAGGGGGAGCGGGCACTGAAGCTTTCTTT. It codes for CASSLDPGGAGTEAFF.

The V call is TRBV4-1, the J call TRBJ1-6; 7 positions agree with TRBD1. Germline CDR1 reads MGHRA; CDR2 reads YSYEKL. The CDR3 consists of 19 residues. J was trimmed by 0 bases and V by 4 bases; bases with no gene match: 12. The CDR3 reads CASSLADGTVSSYNSPLHF. In nucleotides, the CDR3 is TGCGCCAGCAGCCTCGCAGACGGGACAGTGAGCTCCTATAATTCACCCCTCCACTTT.

The chain recombines TRBV6-6 with TRBJ1-4; perhaps TRBD1 as D (5 bases). Germline V gene data show CDR1 as MNHNY and CDR2 as SVGAGI (reference sequence). V was trimmed by 6 bases and J by 7 bases, leaving 18 bases between them. The CDR3 totals 15 residues. The CDR3 is CASSSEGTRSEKLFF. The CDR3 nucleotides are TGTGCCAGCAGCTCTGAGGGGACCAGATCTGAAAAACTGTTTTTT.

This chain joins TRBV5-1 and TRBJ2-7; 7 positions match TRBD1. CDR1 and CDR2 (germline): SGHRS, YFSETQ. This CDR3 contains 14 residues. V lost 4 bases to trimming and J lost 3 bases; unmatched junction nucleotides: 7. CDR3 nucleotides: TGCGCCAGCAGCCCGCACCAGGGGGTCTACGAGCAGTACTTC. Encoded protein: CASSPHQGVYEQYF.

This chain connects TRBV4-1 to TRBJ1-5; 9 bases map to TRBD1. Germline-derived CDR1 and CDR2 are MGHRA and YSYEKL. This CDR3 is 17 amino acids long. V lost 8 bases and J lost 4; bases outside the gene matches: 15. The CDR3 bases are TGCGCCAGCGAAGTTATTACCCCCGGGACAGGGAATCAGCCCCAGCATTTT. Translating gives CASEVITPGTGNQPQHF.

This clone was picked up one time. The chain recombines TRBV2 with TRBJ1-1, with 8 bases lining up with TRBD1. The germline CDR1 and CDR2 sequences are SNHLY and FYNNEI. Unmatched junction bases numbered 7, after V lost 5 bases and J lost 5 bases. CDR3 size: 14 residues. The CDR3 DNA reads as TGTGCCAGCAGTCCTCAGGGGGCTCGGACTGAAGCTTTCTTT. Protein sequence: CASSPQGARTEAFF. Based on the CDR3 plus reference TRBV2 and TRBJ1-1, the full variable domain is EPEVTQTPSHQVTQMGQEVILRCVPISNHLYFYWYRQILGQKVEFLVSFYNNEISEKSEIFDDQFSVERPDGSNFTLKIRSTKLEDSAMYFCASSPQGARTEAFFGQGTRLTVV.

This clone occurred once. The gene calls are TRBV7-2 and TRBJ1-4, with D hard to call. CDR1 is SGHTA, CDR2 FQGNSA, per germline. With 5 bases removed from V and 7 bases from J, the gap between germline ends came to 8 bases. This CDR3 has 12 amino acids. The CDR3 nucleotides are TGTGCCAGCAGCCTCAGAGGTGAAAAACTGTTTTTT. This sequence encodes CASSLRGEKLFF.

The chain combines TRBV4-1 with TRBJ1-5; D is unclear. The germline V gene encodes CDR1 MGHRA and CDR2 YSYEKL. The CDR3 consists of 15 residues. V was trimmed by 3 bases and J by 0 bases, leaving 9 bases between them. As DNA, the CDR3 is TGCGCCAGCAGCCAGATAGACACTAGCAATCAGCCCCAGCATTTT. Translating gives CASSQIDTSNQPQHF.

The chain employs TRBV4-1 and TRBJ1-5; D is possibly TRBD1 (5 bases). The CDR3 covers 15 residues. V lost 0 bases and J lost 2, with 8 bases in between. The V gene's germline CDR1 is MGHRA and CDR2 YSYEKL. The CDR3 here is CASSQDVRGNQPQHF. As DNA, the CDR3 is TGCGCCAGCAGCCAAGACGTCAGGGGCAATCAGCCCCAGCATTTT.

The chain employs TRBV3-1 (or the pseudogene TRBV3-2) and TRBJ2-7; 8 nucleotides line up with TRBD1. Trimming at V came to 2 bases and at J to 2 bases, leaving 5 bases not matched to a gene. CDR1 and CDR2 from the germline V gene are LGHDT and YNNKEL (reference sequence). This CDR3 has 15 amino acids. The CDR3 coding sequence is TGTGCCAGCAGCCAATCGGACAGGGAAACCTACGAGCAGTACTTC. Protein sequence: CASSQSDRETYEQYF.

This clone has more than one count but fewer than ten. This chain's CDR3 is CASSRGGTTDTQYF. As DNA, the CDR3 is TGTGCCAGCAGCCGAGGAGGGACCACAGATACGCAGTATTTT. The chain combines TRBV2 with TRBJ2-3; a weak D match, TRBD2 (6 bases). V was cut by 6 bases and J by 2 bases, with 12 bases left in between. CDR1 and CDR2 (germline): SNHLY, FYNNEI. CDR3 size: 14 residues.

This CDR3 is CASSLGGTDSYNEQFF. CDR3 DNA: TGTGCCAGCAGCTTAGGCGGGACGGACTCCTACAATGAGCAGTTCTTC. The chain employs TRBV7-9 and TRBJ2-1; tentatively, D is TRBD2 (6 bases). The CDR3 is 16 residues long. Germline V gene sequence: CDR1 SEHNR, CDR2 FQNEAQ (reference sequence). The V end was cut by 1 base, the J end by 0 bases, with 10 bases between.

This clone has a single count. The V and J genes are TRBV9 and TRBJ1-2; D ambiguous. Germline V lookup: CDR1 SGDLS, CDR2 YYNGEE. This CDR3 spans 13 amino acids. The ends were cut back, 7 bases at V and 8 bases at J, with 18 bases in the middle. CDR3 coding DNA: TGTGCCAGCCAGTATGATTCGGGAGGAGGCTACACCTTC. Translating gives CASQYDSGGGYTF.

The V gene is TRBV11-3, the J gene TRBJ2-6, with D hard to call. Trimming removed 5 bases from V and 2 bases from J, with 10 bases in between. Looked up from germline, CDR1 is SGHNT and CDR2 is YENEEA. The CDR3 covers 15 residues. For the CDR3, the DNA is TGTGCCAGCAGCCCAAGACATGCTGGGGCCAACGTCCTGACTTTC. It specifies CASSPRHAGANVLTF. Variable domain in full (rest from reference TRBV11-3 and TRBJ2-6): EAGVVQSPRYKIIEKKQPVAFWCNPISGHNTLYWYLQNLGQGPELLIRYENEEAVDDSQLPKDRFSAERLKGVDSTLKIQPAELGDSAVYLCASSPRHAGANVLTFGAGSRLTVL.

The chain carries TRBV9 and TRBJ2-1, with 13 nucleotides matching TRBD2. The CDR3 is 20 amino acids. The germline gives CDR1 SGDLS, CDR2 YYNGEE. V lost 0 bases, J lost 5 bases, and 14 bases stayed unmatched. The CDR3 DNA reads TGTGCCAGCAGCGTAGATGGGGTAACTAGCGGGAGGGTAGCCAACAATGAGCAGTTCTTC. Translation: CASSVDGVTSGRVANNEQFF.